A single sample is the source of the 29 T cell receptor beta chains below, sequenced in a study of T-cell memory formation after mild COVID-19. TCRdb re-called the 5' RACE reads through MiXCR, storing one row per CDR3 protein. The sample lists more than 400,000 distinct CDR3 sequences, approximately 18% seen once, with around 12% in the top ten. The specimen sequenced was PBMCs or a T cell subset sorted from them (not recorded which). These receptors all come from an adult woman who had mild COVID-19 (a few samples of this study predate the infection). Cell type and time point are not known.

CDR3: CASSLAAGGFYEQYF. The CDR3 nucleotides are TGTGCCAGCAGCCTCGCAGCGGGAGGGTTTTACGAGCAGTACTTC. V and J are TRBV7-3 and TRBJ2-7; the match to TRBD2 covers 10 bases. The CDR3 spans 15 residues. Trimming cost V 5 bases and J 4 bases; bases outside gene matches: 8. The germline V gene has CDR1 SGHTA and CDR2 FQGTGA. Combining the CDR3 with reference TRBV7-3 and TRBJ2-7 gives the whole variable domain GAGVSQTPSNKVTEKGKYVELRCDPISGHTALYWYRQSLGQGPEFLIYFQGTGAADDSGLPNDRFFAVRPEGSVSTLKIQRTERGDSAVYLCASSLAAGGFYEQYFGPGTRLTVT.

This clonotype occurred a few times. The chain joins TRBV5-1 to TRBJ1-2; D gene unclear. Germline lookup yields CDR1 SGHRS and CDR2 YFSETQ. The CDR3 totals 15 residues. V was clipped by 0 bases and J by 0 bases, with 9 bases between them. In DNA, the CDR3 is TGCGCCAGCAGCTTGGCTTCTAAAGCTAACTATGGCTACACCTTC. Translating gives CASSLASKANYGYTF.

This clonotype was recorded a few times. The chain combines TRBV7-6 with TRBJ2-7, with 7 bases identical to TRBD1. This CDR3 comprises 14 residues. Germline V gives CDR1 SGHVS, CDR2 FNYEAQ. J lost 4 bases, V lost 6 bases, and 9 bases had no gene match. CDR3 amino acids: CASSQQQTGYEQYF. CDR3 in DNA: TGTGCCAGCAGTCAACAACAGACAGGGTACGAGCAGTACTTC.

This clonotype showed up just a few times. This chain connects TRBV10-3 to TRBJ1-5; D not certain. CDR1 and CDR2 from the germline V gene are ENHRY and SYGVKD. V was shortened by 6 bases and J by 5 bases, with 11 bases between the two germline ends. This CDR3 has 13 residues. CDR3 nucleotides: TGTGCCATCAGCCCAGGCTATGATCAGCCCCAGCATTTT. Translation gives CAISPGYDQPQHF.

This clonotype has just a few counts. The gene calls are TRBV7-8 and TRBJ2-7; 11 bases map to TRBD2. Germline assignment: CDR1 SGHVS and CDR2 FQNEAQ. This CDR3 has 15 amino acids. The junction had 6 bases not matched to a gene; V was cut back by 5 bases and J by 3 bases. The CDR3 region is CASSDPGTSGYEQYF. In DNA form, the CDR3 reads TGTGCCAGCAGCGACCCCGGGACTAGCGGCTACGAGCAGTACTTC.

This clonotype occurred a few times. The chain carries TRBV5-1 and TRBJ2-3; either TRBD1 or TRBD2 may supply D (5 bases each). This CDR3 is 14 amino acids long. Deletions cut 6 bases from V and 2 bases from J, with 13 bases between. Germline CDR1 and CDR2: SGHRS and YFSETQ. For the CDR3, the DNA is TGCGCCAGCACCCGGGACGGAACCACAGATACGCAGTATTTT. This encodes CASTRDGTTDTQYF.

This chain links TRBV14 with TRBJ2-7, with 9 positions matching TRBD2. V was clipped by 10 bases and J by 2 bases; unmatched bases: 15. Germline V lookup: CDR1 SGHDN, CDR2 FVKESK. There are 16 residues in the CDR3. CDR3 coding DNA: TGTGCCATCAATGATCTAGCGGGACCCCGGCCCTACGAGCAGTACTTC. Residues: CAINDLAGPRPYEQYF. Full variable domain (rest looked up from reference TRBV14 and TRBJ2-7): EAGVTQFPSHSVIEKGQTVTLRCDPISGHDNLYWYRRVMGKEIKFLLHFVKESKQDESGMPNNRFLAERTGGTYSTLKVQPAELEDSGVYFCAINDLAGPRPYEQYFGPGTRLTVT.

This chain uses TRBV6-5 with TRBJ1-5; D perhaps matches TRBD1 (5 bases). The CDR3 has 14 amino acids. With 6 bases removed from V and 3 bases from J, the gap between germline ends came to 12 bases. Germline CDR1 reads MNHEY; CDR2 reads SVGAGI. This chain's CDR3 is CASRPGPTNQPQHF. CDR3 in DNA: TGTGCCAGCAGACCGGGACCGACCAATCAGCCCCAGCATTTT.

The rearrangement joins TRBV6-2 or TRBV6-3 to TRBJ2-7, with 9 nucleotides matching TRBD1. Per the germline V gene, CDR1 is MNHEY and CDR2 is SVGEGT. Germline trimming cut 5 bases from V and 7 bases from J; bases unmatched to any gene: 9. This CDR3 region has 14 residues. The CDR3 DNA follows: TGTGCCAGCAGTGCCGGGACAGGGAGGTGGGAGCAGTACTTC. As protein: CASSAGTGRWEQYF.

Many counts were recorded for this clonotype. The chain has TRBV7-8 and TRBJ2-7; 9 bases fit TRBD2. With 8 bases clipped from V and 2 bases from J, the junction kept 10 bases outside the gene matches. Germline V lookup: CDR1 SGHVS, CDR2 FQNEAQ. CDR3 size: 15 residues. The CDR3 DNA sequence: TGTGCCAGCCGATTGTCCGGGACTAGCACCTACGAGCAGTACTTC. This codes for CASRLSGTSTYEQYF.

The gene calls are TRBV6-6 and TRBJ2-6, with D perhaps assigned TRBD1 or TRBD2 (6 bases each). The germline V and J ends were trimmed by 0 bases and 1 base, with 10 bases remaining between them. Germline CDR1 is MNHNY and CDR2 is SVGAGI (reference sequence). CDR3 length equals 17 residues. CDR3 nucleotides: TGTGCCAGCAGTTACTCGGGGGGCGCTTCTGGGGCCAACGTCCTGACTTTC. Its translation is CASSYSGGASGANVLTF.

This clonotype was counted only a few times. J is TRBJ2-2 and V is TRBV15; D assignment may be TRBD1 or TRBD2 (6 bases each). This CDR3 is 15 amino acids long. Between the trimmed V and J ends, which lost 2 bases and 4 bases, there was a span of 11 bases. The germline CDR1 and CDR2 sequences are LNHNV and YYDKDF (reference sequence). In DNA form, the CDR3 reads TGTGCCACCAGCAGAAGGGGGGTGGGCACCGGGGAGCTGTTTTTT. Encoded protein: CATSRRGVGTGELFF.

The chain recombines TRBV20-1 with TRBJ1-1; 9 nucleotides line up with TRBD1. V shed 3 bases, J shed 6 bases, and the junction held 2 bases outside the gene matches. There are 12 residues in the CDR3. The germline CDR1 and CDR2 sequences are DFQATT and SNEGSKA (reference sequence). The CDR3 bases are TGCAGTGCTAGGGGACAGGGCCCTGAAGCTTTCTTT. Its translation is CSARGQGPEAFF.

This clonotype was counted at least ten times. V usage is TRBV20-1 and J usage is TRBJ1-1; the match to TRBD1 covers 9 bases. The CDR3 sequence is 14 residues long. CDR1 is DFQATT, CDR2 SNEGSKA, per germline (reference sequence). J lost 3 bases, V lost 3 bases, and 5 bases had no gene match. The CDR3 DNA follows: TGCAGTGCTAGGCCGGGGGACAGGGACACTGAAGCTTTCTTT. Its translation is CSARPGDRDTEAFF.

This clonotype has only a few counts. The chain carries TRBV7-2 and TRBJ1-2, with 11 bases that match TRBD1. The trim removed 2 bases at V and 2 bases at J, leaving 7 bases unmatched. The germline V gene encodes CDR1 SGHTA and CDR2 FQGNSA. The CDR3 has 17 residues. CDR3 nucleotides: TGTGCCAGCAGCTTATTGGACAGGGGGCATATAAACTATGGCTACACCTTC. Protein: CASSLLDRGHINYGYTF.

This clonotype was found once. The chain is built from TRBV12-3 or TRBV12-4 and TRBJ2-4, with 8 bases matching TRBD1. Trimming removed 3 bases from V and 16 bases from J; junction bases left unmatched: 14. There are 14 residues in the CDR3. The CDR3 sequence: CASSLGRQGSLGYF. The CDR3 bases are TGTGCCAGCAGTTTGGGACGACAGGGGAGTTTGGGATACTTC.

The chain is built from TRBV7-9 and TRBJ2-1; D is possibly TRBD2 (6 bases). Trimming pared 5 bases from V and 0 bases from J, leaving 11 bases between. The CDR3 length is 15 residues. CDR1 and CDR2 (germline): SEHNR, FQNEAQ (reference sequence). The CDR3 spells CASSPYGSSYNEQFF. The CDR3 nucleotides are TGTGCCAGCAGCCCCTACGGGAGCTCCTACAATGAGCAGTTCTTC.

The CDR3 nucleotides read TGTGCCAGCAGTTACTCGAACAGGGGGCGAGGTGAGCAGTTCTTC. Protein product: CASSYSNRGRGEQFF. The genes are TRBV6-5 and TRBJ2-1; 9 bases fit TRBD1. CDR1 is MNHEY, CDR2 SVGAGI, per germline. The CDR3 is 15 amino acids. The J segment lost 9 bases and the V segment lost 0 bases, leaving 6 bases of the junction unmatched.

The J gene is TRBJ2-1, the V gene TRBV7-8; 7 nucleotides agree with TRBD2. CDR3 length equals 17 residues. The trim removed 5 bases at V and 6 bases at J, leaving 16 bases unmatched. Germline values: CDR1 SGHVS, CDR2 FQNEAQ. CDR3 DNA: TGTGCCAGCAGCACTCCAGCGGTGGGGGGGTCCCTCAATGAGCAGTTCTTC. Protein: CASSTPAVGGSLNEQFF.

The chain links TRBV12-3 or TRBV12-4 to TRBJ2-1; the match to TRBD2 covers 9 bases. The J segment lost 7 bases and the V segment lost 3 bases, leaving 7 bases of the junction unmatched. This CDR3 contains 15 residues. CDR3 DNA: TGTGCCAGCAGTTTTAGGCGGGGGGGCCTTAATGAGCAGTTCTTC. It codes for CASSFRRGGLNEQFF.

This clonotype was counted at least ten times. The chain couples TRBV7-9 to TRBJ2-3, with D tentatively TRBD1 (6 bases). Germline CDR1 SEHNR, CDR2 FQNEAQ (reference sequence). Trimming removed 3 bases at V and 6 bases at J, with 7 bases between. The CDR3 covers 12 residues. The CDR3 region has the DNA TGTGCCAGCAGCTTCCAGGGGGATACGCAGTATTTT. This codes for CASSFQGDTQYF.

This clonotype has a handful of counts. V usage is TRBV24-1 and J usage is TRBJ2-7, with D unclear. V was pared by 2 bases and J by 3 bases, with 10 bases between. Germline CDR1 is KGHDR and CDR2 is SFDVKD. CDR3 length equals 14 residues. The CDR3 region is CATSDYSNNYEQYF. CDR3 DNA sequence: TGTGCCACCAGTGATTACTCCAACAACTACGAGCAGTACTTC.

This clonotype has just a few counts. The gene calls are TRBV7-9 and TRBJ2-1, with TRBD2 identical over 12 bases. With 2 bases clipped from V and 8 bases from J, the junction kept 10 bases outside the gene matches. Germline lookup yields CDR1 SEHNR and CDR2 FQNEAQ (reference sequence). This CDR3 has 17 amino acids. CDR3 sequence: CASSLPRLAGVMDEQFF. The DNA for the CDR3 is TGTGCCAGCAGCTTACCACGACTAGCGGGGGTTATGGATGAGCAGTTCTTC.

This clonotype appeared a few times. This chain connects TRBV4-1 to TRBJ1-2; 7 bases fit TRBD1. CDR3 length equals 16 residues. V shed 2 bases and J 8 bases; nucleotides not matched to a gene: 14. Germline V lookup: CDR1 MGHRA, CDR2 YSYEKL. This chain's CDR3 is CASSQPKEGGAGGYTF. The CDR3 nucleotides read TGCGCCAGCAGCCAACCAAAGGAAGGGGGCGCGGGAGGCTACACCTTC.

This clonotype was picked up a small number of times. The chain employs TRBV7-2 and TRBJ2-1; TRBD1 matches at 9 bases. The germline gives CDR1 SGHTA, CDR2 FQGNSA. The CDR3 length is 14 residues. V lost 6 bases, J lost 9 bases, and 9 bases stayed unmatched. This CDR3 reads CASRGKDRGREQFF. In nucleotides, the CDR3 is TGTGCCAGCAGGGGAAAGGACAGGGGTCGTGAGCAGTTCTTC.

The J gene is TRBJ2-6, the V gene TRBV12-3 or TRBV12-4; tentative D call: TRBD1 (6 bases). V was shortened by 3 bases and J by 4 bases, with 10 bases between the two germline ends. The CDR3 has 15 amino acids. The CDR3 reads CASSFTGSGANVLTF. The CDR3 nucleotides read TGTGCCAGCAGTTTCACAGGGTCAGGGGCCAACGTCCTGACTTTC.

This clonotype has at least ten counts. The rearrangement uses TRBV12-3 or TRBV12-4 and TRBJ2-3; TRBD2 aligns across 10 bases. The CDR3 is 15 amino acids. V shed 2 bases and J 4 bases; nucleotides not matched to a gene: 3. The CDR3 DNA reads TGTGCCAGCAGTTTATTAGCGGGGGGTCCAGATACGCAGTATTTT. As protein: CASSLLAGGPDTQYF.

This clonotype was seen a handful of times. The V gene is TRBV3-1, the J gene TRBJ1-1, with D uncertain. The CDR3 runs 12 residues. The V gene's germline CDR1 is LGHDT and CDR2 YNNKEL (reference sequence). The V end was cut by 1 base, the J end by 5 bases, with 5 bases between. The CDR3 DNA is TGTGCCAGCAGCCAAGGGGAAACTGAAGCTTTCTTT. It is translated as CASSQGETEAFF.

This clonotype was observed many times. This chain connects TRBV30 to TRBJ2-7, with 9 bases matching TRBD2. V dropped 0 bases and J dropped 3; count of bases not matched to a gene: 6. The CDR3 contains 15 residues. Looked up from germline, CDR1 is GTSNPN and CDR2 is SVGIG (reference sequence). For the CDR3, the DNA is TGTGCCTGGAGTGTAGGTGCTAGCGGGATCTACGAGCAGTACTTC. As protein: CAWSVGASGIYEQYF.